The 4 T cell receptor beta chains below come from one sample, sequenced in a study of identical twins. TCRdb re-derived calls from the 5' RACE reads in MiXCR, one entry per CDR3 protein. The sample contains about 340,000 distinct CDR3 sequences, 10% to 15% of which appear only once. The data were also submitted as part of a second study, on yellow fever vaccine responses in identical twins.

Sequencing used CD8+ T cells sorted from blood. These TCRs come from a woman aged 18-29 years in good health.

This clonotype has more than one count but fewer than ten. The chain combines TRBV27 with TRBJ1-4; possible D gene TRBD1, 5 bases. Trimming stripped 5 bases from V and 7 bases from J, with 17 bases between. The CDR3 totals 15 residues. Germline-derived CDR1 and CDR2 are MNHEY and SMNVEV (reference sequence). The CDR3 loop is CASSGQGWESEKLFF. CDR3 DNA: TGTGCCAGCAGTGGGCAGGGTTGGGAAAGTGAAAAACTGTTTTTT.

The chain uses TRBV7-8 and TRBJ1-5, with D perhaps matching TRBD1 (5 bases). Trimming cost V 1 base and J 2 bases, with 24 bases left between them. Germline CDR1 and CDR2: SGHVS and FQNEAQ. The CDR3 runs 20 residues. The CDR3 here is CASSLVSNRRGRLGNQPQHF. The CDR3 coding sequence is TGTGCCAGCAGCTTAGTCTCTAATCGGAGGGGTCGCTTGGGCAATCAGCCCCAGCATTTT.

This clonotype was recorded a few times. The rearrangement links TRBV2 to TRBJ1-2; TRBD1 agrees at 7 bases. Germline-derived CDR1 and CDR2 are SNHLY and FYNNEI. CDR3 length: 15 residues. J was trimmed by 7 bases and V by 8 bases; bases with no gene match: 16. This CDR3 reads CASGRDREGGGGYTF. The CDR3 DNA reads as TGTGCCAGCGGCAGAGACAGGGAAGGAGGGGGTGGCTACACCTTC.

There are a few counts of this clonotype. V and J are TRBV7-6 and TRBJ2-1; the D call may be TRBD1 or TRBD2 (6 bases each). CDR3 size: 14 residues. The V gene's germline CDR1 is SGHVS and CDR2 FNYEAQ. V lost 0 bases and J 6 bases, leaving 9 bases between the germline ends. CDR3 residues: CASSLAEGGNEQFF. The CDR3 region has the DNA TGTGCCAGCAGCTTAGCCGAGGGGGGCAATGAGCAGTTCTTC. Together with reference TRBV7-6 and TRBJ2-1, the CDR3 gives the full variable domain: GAGVSQSPRYKVTKRGQDVALRCDPISGHVSLYWYRQALGQGPEFLTYFNYEAQQDKSGLPNDRFSAERPEGSISTLTIQRTEQRDSAMYRCASSLAEGGNEQFFGPGTRLTVL.